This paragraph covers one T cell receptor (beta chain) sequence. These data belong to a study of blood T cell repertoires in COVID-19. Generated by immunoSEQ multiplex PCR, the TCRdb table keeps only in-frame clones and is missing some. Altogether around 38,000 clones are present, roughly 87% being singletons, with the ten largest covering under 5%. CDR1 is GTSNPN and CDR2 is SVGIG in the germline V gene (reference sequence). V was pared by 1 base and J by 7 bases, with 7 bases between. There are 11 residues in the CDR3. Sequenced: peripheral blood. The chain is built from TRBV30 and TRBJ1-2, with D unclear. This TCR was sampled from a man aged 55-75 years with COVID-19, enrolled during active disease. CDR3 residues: CAWSGAGGYTF. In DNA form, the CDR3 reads TGTGCCTGGAGTGGAGCGGGTGGCTACACCTTC.